The entry that follows covers one TCR beta chain sequence. Per the study methods: Reference gene primer amplification in the assay estimated nucleated cell counts. Repertoires were generated with immunoSEQ multiplex PCR, while TCRdb's copy carries only in-frame clones and drops some. The V and J calls and clone size come from that table; D and trimming were worked out from the DNA. The data contain about 180,000 clones, more than 75% of them singletons. With 5 bases clipped from V and 5 bases from J, the junction kept 15 bases outside the gene matches. CDR1 PRHDT and CDR2 FYEKMQ come from the germline V gene (reference sequence). The CDR3 is 16 residues long. This entry belongs to a study of blood T cell repertoires in COVID-19. Across the whole study: Sites across the United States, Italy and Spain contributed samples from acute and convalescent COVID-19. The cDNA or gDNA used as material had been derived from T cells, B-cell-depleted T cells, or PBMCs.

This chain connects TRBV13 to TRBJ2-7; TRBD2 matches 7 bases. The origin of this receptor is a person between 65 and 79 years old with COVID-19, enrolled during active disease. The sequencing sample was made of peripheral blood. CDR3 sequence: CASSDPGRGSINEQYF. CDR3 bases: TGTGCCAGCAGCGACCCGGGACGCGGGAGCATCAACGAGCAGTACTTC.